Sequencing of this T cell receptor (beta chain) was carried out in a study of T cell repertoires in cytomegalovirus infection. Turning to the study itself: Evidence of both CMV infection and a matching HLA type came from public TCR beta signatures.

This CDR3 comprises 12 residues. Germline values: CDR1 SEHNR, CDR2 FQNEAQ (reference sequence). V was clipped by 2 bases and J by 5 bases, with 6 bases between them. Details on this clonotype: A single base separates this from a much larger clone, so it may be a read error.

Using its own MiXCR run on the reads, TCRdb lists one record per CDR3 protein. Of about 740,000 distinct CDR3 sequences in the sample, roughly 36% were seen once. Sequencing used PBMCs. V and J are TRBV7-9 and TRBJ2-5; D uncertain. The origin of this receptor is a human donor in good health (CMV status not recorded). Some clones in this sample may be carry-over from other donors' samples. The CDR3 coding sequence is TGTGCCAGCAGCTTATGGGTGGAGACCCAGTACTTC. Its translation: CASSLWVETQYF.